Shown below are 30 T cell receptor beta chains from a single sample sequenced in a study of shared clonotypes between healthy human individuals. The protocol was immunoSEQ multiplex PCR, while the TCRdb copy is restricted to in-frame clones and leaves out a portion. The repertoire includes about 2.1 million clones, roughly 91% of them detected once, and roughly 1.8% sits in the top ten. Naive CD8 populations comprised CD45RO-negative cells positively selected for CCR7, excluding terminally differentiated effector memory CD45RA+ cells. Sequences were obtained from naive CD8+ T cells from PBMCs. The receptor set was obtained from a young man in good health. Some clones in this sample may be carry-over from other donors' samples.

About this clone: The same CDR3 can be traced to other DNA sequences in this sample. The chain uses TRBV18 and TRBJ2-7; perhaps TRBD1 as D (6 bases). The CDR3 covers 14 residues. Germline CDR1 and CDR2: KGHSH and LQKENI. Trimming took 3 bases from V and 0 from J, leaving 9 bases between them. CDR3 protein: CASSPTGSSYEQYF. The CDR3 DNA follows: TGTGCCAGCTCACCGACAGGTAGCTCCTACGAGCAGTACTTC.

The chain couples TRBV4-3 to TRBJ2-3; 9 positions match TRBD2. The germline V gene encodes CDR1 LGHNA and CDR2 YSLEER. V was pared by 0 bases and J by 6 bases, with 4 bases of the junction left unmatched. This CDR3 contains 15 residues. The CDR3 loop reads CASSQDLGLADTQYF. The CDR3 DNA is TGCGCCAGCAGCCAAGATTTGGGACTAGCTGATACGCAGTATTTT.

Only one count was recorded for this clone. The V gene is TRBV7-9, the J gene TRBJ1-2; TRBD1 matches at 11 bases. The germline V gene has CDR1 SEHNR and CDR2 FQNEAQ (reference sequence). V dropped 5 bases and J dropped 10; count of bases not matched to a gene: 6. The CDR3 extends over 13 amino acids. The CDR3: CASSPRDRGAYTF. For the CDR3, the DNA is TGTGCCAGCAGCCCCCGGGACAGGGGGGCCTACACCTTC.

Comment on this clone: Within the sample, other DNA sequences also encode this same CDR3. The V and J genes are TRBV5-1 and TRBJ2-7, with TRBD1 matching 10 bases. Germline V gives CDR1 SGHRS, CDR2 YFSETQ. There are 13 residues in the CDR3. V shed 5 bases, J shed 5 bases, and the junction held 4 bases outside the gene matches. The DNA of the CDR3 is TGCGCCAGCAGTTTAGGGACAGGGGACGAGCAGTACTTC. Encoded protein: CASSLGTGDEQYF.

The rearrangement links TRBV9 to TRBJ1-3, with D unclear. Trimming took 2 bases from V and 10 from J, leaving 10 bases between them. Germline loops: CDR1 SGDLS, CDR2 YYNGEE. The CDR3 length is 12 residues. The CDR3 DNA reads TGTGCCAGCAGCGTCTTAGGACGTACCATATATTTT. Its translation: CASSVLGRTIYF.

In DNA form, the CDR3 reads TGTGCCAGCAGATCCCGACAGGCCCCCTCCTACGAGCAGTACTTC. Translated: CASRSRQAPSYEQYF. The V gene is TRBV5-6, the J gene TRBJ2-7, with TRBD1 as a possible D gene (6 bases). Germline CDR1 reads SGHDT; CDR2 reads YYEEEE. The CDR3 spans 15 residues. The V and J ends lost 5 bases and 0 bases respectively, with 15 bases between them. Variable domain in full (rest from reference TRBV5-6 and TRBJ2-7): DAGVTQSPTHLIKTRGQQVTLRCSPKSGHDTVSWYQQALGQGPQFIFQYYEEEERQRGNFPDRFSGHQFPNYSSELNVNALLLGDSALYLCASRSRQAPSYEQYFGPGTRLTVT.

The chain joins TRBV29-1 to TRBJ1-2; D unclear. This CDR3 region has 13 residues. V was pared by 7 bases and J by 6 bases, with 18 bases between. Germline CDR1 SQVTM, CDR2 ANQGSEA. The CDR3 spells CSAQDRRLNGYTF. CDR3 bases: TGCAGCGCCCAGGACCGGCGACTAAATGGCTACACCTTC.

The chain combines TRBV27 with TRBJ2-7; D is possibly TRBD2 (5 bases). Trimming took 0 bases from V and 2 from J, leaving 17 bases between them. This CDR3 has 17 residues. Germline V gene lookup returns CDR1 MNHEY and CDR2 SMNVEV (reference sequence). The chain's CDR3 is CASSLSLTGRGTYEQYF. CDR3 coding DNA: TGTGCCAGCAGTTTATCCCTAACCGGACGGGGAACCTACGAGCAGTACTTC.

The chain combines TRBV7-9 with TRBJ2-1; 12 bases match TRBD2. Unmatched junction bases numbered 10, after V lost 5 bases and J lost 8 bases. Germline V gives CDR1 SEHNR, CDR2 FQNEAQ (reference sequence). This CDR3 has 16 residues. CDR3 sequence reads: CASSTRTSGNGDEQFF. The CDR3 region has the DNA TGTGCCAGCAGCACTAGGACTAGCGGGAATGGGGATGAGCAGTTCTTC.

The chain joins TRBV9 to TRBJ1-1; a weak D match, TRBD1 (6 bases). V was shortened by 3 bases and J by 6 bases, with 15 bases between the two germline ends. Looked up from germline, CDR1 is SGDLS and CDR2 is YYNGEE. The length of the CDR3 is 14 residues. The CDR3 nucleotides read TGTGCCAGCAGCGAGGGAGACAGGACGGCTGAAGCTTTCTTT. Its protein is CASSEGDRTAEAFF.

J is TRBJ1-5 and V is TRBV19; TRBD1 matches 8 bases. The CDR3 is 15 residues long. V shed 6 bases, J shed 3 bases, and the junction held 7 bases outside the gene matches. The germline gives CDR1 LNHDA, CDR2 SQIVND (reference sequence). CDR3 bases: TGTGCCAGTAGCCCTTCAGGGGGCTACAATCAGCCCCAGCATTTT. Encoded protein: CASSPSGGYNQPQHF.

J is TRBJ1-5 and V is TRBV28; a possible D gene is TRBD1 (5 bases). This CDR3 has 16 residues. The V end lost 3 bases, the J end lost 0 bases, and 12 bases lay between the germline ends. CDR1 MDHEN and CDR2 SYDVKM come from the germline V gene. The CDR3 DNA reads TGTGCCAGCAGTTTTGGGGCGGGATATAGCAATCAGCCCCAGCATTTT. It yields the protein CASSFGAGYSNQPQHF.

For the CDR3, the DNA is TGTGCCAGCTCACCACCGCTACTAGCGGGAGCCCTTACCTACGAGCAGTACTTC. This translates into CASSPPLLAGALTYEQYF. The chain uses TRBV18 and TRBJ2-7, with 11 bases identical to TRBD2. V lost 0 bases to trimming and J lost 2 bases; unmatched junction nucleotides: 9. Germline loops: CDR1 KGHSH, CDR2 LQKENI. The CDR3 covers 18 residues.

This clone was counted a single time. Other DNA sequences in this sample translate to the same CDR3. The V call is TRBV28, the J call TRBJ1-4, with D unresolved. V lost 5 bases to trimming and J lost 3 bases, with 7 bases between them. This CDR3 is 13 amino acids long. The germline CDR1 and CDR2 sequences are MDHEN and SYDVKM. The CDR3 is CASSPHSNEKLFF. In nucleotides, the CDR3 is TGTGCCAGCAGTCCCCATTCTAATGAAAAACTGTTTTTT.

To note about this clone: This same CDR3 is encoded by further DNA sequences in the sample. The gene calls are TRBV28 and TRBJ2-7; D is possibly TRBD2 (5 bases). Germline CDR1 reads MDHEN; CDR2 reads SYDVKM. The V gene lost 5 bases and the J gene lost 0 bases, with 11 bases spanning the gap. The CDR3 runs to 14 residues. Here the CDR3 reads CASSKTGSSYEQYF. DNA of the CDR3: TGTGCCAGCAGTAAAACTGGGAGCTCCTACGAGCAGTACTTC.

This chain links TRBV5-1 with TRBJ1-4; D is undetermined. The germline V and J ends were trimmed by 0 bases and 4 bases, with 7 bases remaining between them. This CDR3 has 14 amino acids. CDR1 SGHRS and CDR2 YFSETQ come from the germline V gene. In DNA form, the CDR3 reads TGCGCCAGCAGCTTGGGTAGAGATAATGAAAAACTGTTTTTT. This gives the protein CASSLGRDNEKLFF. Drawing the rest from reference TRBV5-1 and TRBJ1-4, the complete variable domain is KAGVTQTPRYLIKTRGQQVTLSCSPISGHRSVSWYQQTPGQGLQFLFEYFSETQRNKGNFPGRFSGRQFSNSRSEMNVSTLELGDSALYLCASSLGRDNEKLFFGSGTQLSVL.

V is TRBV27 and J is TRBJ2-4; tentative D call: TRBD1 (5 bases). Trimming removed 0 bases from V and 0 bases from J, with 12 bases in between. In germline, CDR1 is MNHEY, CDR2 SMNVEV (reference sequence). CDR3 length: 17 residues. This chain's CDR3 is CASSLSYRQLAKNIQYF. The DNA of the CDR3 is TGTGCCAGCAGTTTATCTTACAGGCAGCTAGCCAAAAACATTCAGTACTTC.

J is TRBJ2-6 and V is TRBV7-9, with D perhaps matching TRBD1 (5 bases). Germline-derived CDR1 and CDR2 are SEHNR and FQNEAQ (reference sequence). V lost 6 bases, J lost 0 bases, and 12 bases lay in between. This CDR3 is built from 16 residues. As DNA, the CDR3 is TGTGCCAGCAGAAATTCAGACAGCTCTGGGGCCAACGTCCTGACTTTC. It yields the protein CASRNSDSSGANVLTF.

The CDR3 nucleotides read TGTGCCAGCGCGCCGGACCGGACCGTATTGGTTCGGGATACGCAGTATTTT. Translation gives CASAPDRTVLVRDTQYF. The genes are TRBV28 and TRBJ2-3; no reliable D call. This CDR3 comprises 17 residues. Trimming left V 8 bases short and J 6 bases short, with 27 bases between. Germline V gene lookup returns CDR1 MDHEN and CDR2 SYDVKM. The variable domain in full, completed from reference TRBV28 and TRBJ2-3, reads DVKVTQSSRYLVKRTGEKVFLECVQDMDHENMFWYRQDPGLGLRLIYFSYDVKMKEKGDIPEGYSVSREKKERFSLILESASTNQTSMYLCASAPDRTVLVRDTQYFGPGTRLTVL.

There are a few counts of this clone. The chain couples TRBV6-6 to TRBJ1-5; D gene unclear. Germline lookup yields CDR1 MNHNY and CDR2 SVGAGI (reference sequence). The CDR3 runs 14 residues. V was pared by 6 bases and J by 1 base, with 10 bases between. The CDR3 is CASSSALSNQPQHF. The CDR3 region has the DNA TGTGCCAGCAGCTCAGCTTTGAGCAATCAGCCCCAGCATTTT.

The CDR3 DNA is TGTGCCAGCAGCCTTGGAGTTCTTAACTATGGCTACACCTTC. It codes for CASSLGVLNYGYTF. The chain carries TRBV9 and TRBJ1-2, with D unresolved. V was trimmed by 4 bases and J by 1 base, leaving 11 bases between them. This CDR3 comprises 14 residues. The germline gives CDR1 SGDLS, CDR2 YYNGEE. Based on the CDR3 plus reference TRBV9 and TRBJ1-2, the full variable domain is DSGVTQTPKHLITATGQRVTLRCSPRSGDLSVYWYQQSLDQGLQFLIQYYNGEERAKGNILERFSAQQFPDLHSELNLSSLELGDSALYFCASSLGVLNYGYTFGSGTRLTVV.

The chain joins TRBV4-3 to TRBJ1-1; D is undetermined. This CDR3 comprises 15 residues. The germline CDR1 and CDR2 sequences are LGHNA and YSLEER. Trimming stripped 1 base from V and 0 bases from J, with 9 bases between. CDR3 DNA: TGCGCCAGCAGCCAAGTAAACAGAGTGAACACTGAAGCTTTCTTT. It is translated as CASSQVNRVNTEAFF.

V and J are TRBV5-1 and TRBJ2-3; TRBD2 agrees at 10 bases. V was pared by 5 bases and J by 2 bases, with 8 bases of the junction left unmatched. CDR3 length equals 16 residues. In germline, CDR1 is SGHRS, CDR2 YFSETQ. CDR3 bases: TGCGCCAGCAGTTATCAACTAGCGGGGCTCACAGATACGCAGTATTTT. The encoded protein is CASSYQLAGLTDTQYF.

The CDR3, as DNA: TGTGCCAGCAGCCCCAAGGAGGGGACCGATGAGCAGTTCTTC. Protein sequence: CASSPKEGTDEQFF. This chain uses TRBV7-9 with TRBJ2-1; D is possibly TRBD2 (6 bases). The CDR3 totals 14 residues. Germline V lookup: CDR1 SEHNR, CDR2 FQNEAQ (reference sequence). The V end lost 5 bases, the J end lost 8 bases, and 16 bases lay between the germline ends.

The chain carries TRBV2 and TRBJ2-1; 7 bases line up with TRBD2. Germline V gene lookup returns CDR1 SNHLY and CDR2 FYNNEI. The CDR3 loop spans 14 amino acids. The trim removed 4 bases at V and 5 bases at J, leaving 5 bases unmatched. CDR3 in amino acids: CASSGGTKDNEQFF. In DNA, the CDR3 is TGTGCCAGCAGTGGAGGGACTAAAGACAATGAGCAGTTCTTC. The whole variable domain, remainder taken from reference TRBV2 and TRBJ2-1, is EPEVTQTPSHQVTQMGQEVILRCVPISNHLYFYWYRQILGQKVEFLVSFYNNEISEKSEIFDDQFSVERPDGSNFTLKIRSTKLEDSAMYFCASSGGTKDNEQFFGPGTRLTVL.

The chain uses TRBV5-1 and TRBJ2-7, with 13 bases lining up with TRBD2. V lost 4 bases, J lost 6 bases, and 19 bases stayed unmatched. This CDR3 region has 19 residues. Germline lookup yields CDR1 SGHRS and CDR2 YFSETQ. CDR3 sequence: CASSGTTGTGRTSGSEQYF. As DNA, the CDR3 is TGCGCCAGCAGCGGTACCACCGGGACAGGAAGGACTAGCGGGAGCGAGCAGTACTTC.

This chain connects TRBV4-1 to TRBJ1-5; tentative D call: TRBD1 (5 bases). V was cut by 1 base and J by 4 bases, with 14 bases left in between. CDR1 MGHRA and CDR2 YSYEKL come from the germline V gene. The length of the CDR3 is 16 residues. The CDR3 DNA sequence: TGCGCCAGCAGCCAAGGGGCGGGGGTCCGAAATCAGCCCCAGCATTTT. Its protein product is CASSQGAGVRNQPQHF.

The V call is TRBV5-1, the J call TRBJ2-7; no clear D gene. V was clipped by 0 bases and J by 5 bases, with 9 bases between them. The germline V gene encodes CDR1 SGHRS and CDR2 YFSETQ. CDR3 length: 13 amino acids. The DNA for the CDR3 is TGCGCCAGCAGCTTGGCCCTAGGGCACGAGCAGTACTTC. Encoded protein: CASSLALGHEQYF.

This chain uses TRBV19 with TRBJ1-1; D gene uncertain. Germline V gives CDR1 LNHDA, CDR2 SQIVND (reference sequence). This CDR3 region has 12 residues. The V end was cut by 6 bases, the J end by 4 bases, with 9 bases between. For the CDR3, the DNA is TGTGCCAGTAGCCGCTGGGTCACTGAAGCTTTCTTT. It codes for CASSRWVTEAFF.

The J gene is TRBJ2-4, the V gene TRBV28; 13 bases fit TRBD2. V lost 8 bases, J lost 7 bases, and 5 bases stayed unmatched. The CDR3 length is 14 residues. Germline V CDR1 and CDR2: MDHEN, SYDVKM. CDR3 sequence: CASSGTSGTNIQYF. In DNA, the CDR3 is TGTGCCAGCTCCGGGACTAGCGGGACCAACATTCAGTACTTC.